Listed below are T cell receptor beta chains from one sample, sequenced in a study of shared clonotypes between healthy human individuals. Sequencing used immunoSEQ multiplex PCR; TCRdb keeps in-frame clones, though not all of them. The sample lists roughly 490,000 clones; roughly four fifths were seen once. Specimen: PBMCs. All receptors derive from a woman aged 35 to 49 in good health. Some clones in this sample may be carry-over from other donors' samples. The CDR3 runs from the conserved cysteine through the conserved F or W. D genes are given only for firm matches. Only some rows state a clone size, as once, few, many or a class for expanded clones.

CDR3nt: TGTGCCAGCAGTGCGGGGATCCACCAGTACTTC
CDR3aa: CASSAGIHQYF
d_gene: NA
abundance: NA
j_gene: TRBJ2-4
v_gene: TRBV2

CDR3nt: TGCAGCGTCCCGTTGGGGGTTACAGATACGCAGTATTTT
CDR3aa: CSVPLGVTDTQYF
d_gene: NA
abundance: NA
j_gene: TRBJ2-3
v_gene: TRBV29-1

CDR3nt: TGCAGCGTTGAGAATGACGGAGGCCGCGAGCAGTACTTC
CDR3aa: CSVENDGGREQYF
d_gene: NA
abundance: NA
j_gene: TRBJ2-7
v_gene: TRBV29-1

CDR3nt: TGTGCCAGCAGCCAATTGGGCGGGAGGGGCAATGAGCAGTTCTTC
CDR3aa: CASSQLGGRGNEQFF
d_gene: TRBD2
abundance: NA
j_gene: TRBJ2-1
v_gene: TRBV14

CDR3nt: TGTGCCAGTGGGGCCGGTTCCAACTATGGCTACACCTTC
CDR3aa: CASGAGSNYGYTF
d_gene: NA
abundance: NA
j_gene: TRBJ1-2
v_gene: TRBV19

CDR3nt: TGTGCCAGCAGTTGGGGACAGGGGCTCTACGAGCAGTACTTC
CDR3aa: CASSWGQGLYEQYF
d_gene: TRBD1
abundance: NA
j_gene: TRBJ2-7
v_gene: TRBV6-1

CDR3nt: TGTGCCAGCAGTGAATGCTGGGGGGGCAGGGTTATCAATCAGCCCCAGCATTTT
CDR3aa: CASSECWGGRVINQPQHF
d_gene: NA
abundance: once
j_gene: TRBJ1-5
v_gene: TRBV25-1

CDR3nt: TGTGCCAGCAGCCCGCAGGGACAGGGTAACACCGGGGAGCTGTTTTTT
CDR3aa: CASSPQGQGNTGELFF
d_gene: TRBD1
abundance: NA
j_gene: TRBJ2-2
v_gene: TRBV7-3

CDR3nt: TGTGCCAGCAGCTTAGAGGGGACTAGCGGGAGATACGAGCAGTTCTTC
CDR3aa: CASSLEGTSGRYEQFF
d_gene: TRBD2
abundance: NA
j_gene: TRBJ2-1
v_gene: TRBV11-2

CDR3nt: TGTGCCAGCAGACCCGGACAGACCAAGTATCAGCCCCAGCATTTT
CDR3aa: CASRPGQTKYQPQHF
d_gene: NA
abundance: NA
j_gene: TRBJ1-5
v_gene: TRBV6-5

CDR3nt: TGCGCCAGCAGCACGCAGGACAGTAGCAATGAGCAGTTCTTC
CDR3aa: CASSTQDSSNEQFF
d_gene: NA
abundance: few
j_gene: TRBJ2-1
v_gene: TRBV5-1

CDR3nt: TGTGCCATCAGTGCGGCAGGGTTAAATGAAAAACTGTTTTTT
CDR3aa: CAISAAGLNEKLFF
d_gene: NA
abundance: NA
j_gene: TRBJ1-4
v_gene: TRBV10-3

CDR3nt: TGTGCCAGCAGCCCGCCCGGGACAGGCTCTGGAAACACCATATATTTT
CDR3aa: CASSPPGTGSGNTIYF
d_gene: TRBD1
abundance: NA
j_gene: TRBJ1-3
v_gene: TRBV5-8

CDR3nt: TGTGCCAGCAGGGAAGGGGGGACCTATGGCTACACCTTC
CDR3aa: CASREGGTYGYTF
d_gene: NA
abundance: NA
j_gene: TRBJ1-2
v_gene: TRBV6-5

CDR3nt: TGTGCATGGAGGGACGGGGGGGGAAGGAATCAGCCCCAGCATTTT
CDR3aa: CAWRDGGGRNQPQHF
d_gene: NA
abundance: NA
j_gene: TRBJ1-5
v_gene: TRBV30

CDR3nt: TGTGCCACCAGCAGGGGGTCGCCCTACGAGCAGTACTTC
CDR3aa: CATSRGSPYEQYF
d_gene: NA
abundance: few
j_gene: TRBJ2-7
v_gene: TRBV15

CDR3nt: TGTGCCAGCAGCTTTCTGGGCTCTAGCTCCTACAATGAGCAGTTCTTC
CDR3aa: CASSFLGSSSYNEQFF
d_gene: NA
abundance: NA
j_gene: TRBJ2-1
v_gene: TRBV7-9

CDR3nt: TGTGCCAGCTCACAGGACAGGGTTGCTAATGAAAAACTGTTTTTT
CDR3aa: CASSQDRVANEKLFF
d_gene: TRBD1
abundance: NA
j_gene: TRBJ1-4
v_gene: TRBV18

CDR3nt: TGCGCCAGCAGCCCTATACAGACCACAGATACGCAGTATTTT
CDR3aa: CASSPIQTTDTQYF
d_gene: NA
abundance: once
j_gene: TRBJ2-3
v_gene: TRBV5-1

CDR3nt: TGTGCCAGCAGCTTAGTTGCGGGATTCGAGCAGTACTTC
CDR3aa: CASSLVAGFEQYF
d_gene: NA
abundance: NA
j_gene: TRBJ2-7
v_gene: TRBV7-9